This T cell receptor (beta chain) was documented in a study of T cell clones after liver transplantation. The overall study: Tolerance: complete withdrawal held at least one year, liver enzymes staying within twice normal. Study observations and caveats: A significant post-transplant drop in circulating graft-donor-reactive CD4 TCRbeta sequences occurred in most of the 8 subjects.

The assay was immunoSEQ multiplex PCR, and TCRdb's table has in-frame clones only and misses some. This sample has 65,000 to 80,000 clones, with less than 85% found just once. Germline lookup yields CDR1 KGHSH and CDR2 LQKENI. With 5 bases clipped from V and 3 bases from J, the junction kept 7 bases outside the gene matches. The CDR3 is 15 residues long. In the case of this clone: Its antigen is not identified.

This sample comprised CD4+ T cells from blood, obtained at the 22-month timepoint. V is TRBV18 and J is TRBJ1-1, with 9 bases lining up with TRBD1. The origin of this receptor is a human patient who received a liver transplant. Some T cells could come from the graft donor. The CDR3 bases are TGTGCCAGCTCAACAAACAGGGGGCAAGACACTGAAGCTTTCTTT. This translates into CASSTNRGQDTEAFF.